The rows below give T cell receptor beta chains drawn from one sample of a study of radiotherapy plus CTLA-4 blockade in lung cancer. Clones were sequenced by immunoSEQ multiplex PCR, and TCRdb holds only the in-frame ones, with some missing. The sample has 90,000 to 100,000 clones; 65% to 80% are singletons. The source material was peripheral blood, sampled from a patient treated with radiotherapy plus ipilimumab. The receptors were sampled from a human donor with non-small cell lung cancer who had a partial response to radiotherapy plus ipilimumab. Some clones in this sample may be carry-over from other donors' samples. CDR3s include the opening cysteine and the closing phenylalanine or tryptophan. A D gene is named only where the DNA matches it firmly. The size field is filled for only some rows; it gives once, few, many or a size class.

d_gene,j_gene,v_gene,abundance,CDR3aa,CDR3nt
-,TRBJ2-3,TRBV15,-,CATSRQRDSSTDTQYF,TGTGCCACCAGCAGACAAAGAGACTCTAGCACAGATACGCAGTATTTT
-,TRBJ1-1,TRBV19,-,CASSRRTILNTEAFF,TGTGCCAGTAGTCGCAGGACAATATTGAACACTGAAGCTTTCTTT
-,TRBJ1-6,TRBV9,-,CASSVGENSPLHF,TGTGCCAGCAGCGTAGGGGAGAATTCACCCCTCCACTTT
TRBD1,TRBJ2-5,TRBV7-3,-,CASSSLTGQVGETQYF,TGTGCCAGCAGCTCCTTGACAGGGCAGGTCGGGGAGACCCAGTACTTC
TRBD2,TRBJ2-1,TRBV9,-,CASSMSLAGRYNEQFF,TGTGCCAGCAGCATGTCCTTAGCGGGAAGATACAATGAGCAGTTCTTC
-,TRBJ1-6,TRBV30,-,CAQNPRGDTNSPLHF,TGTGCCCAAAACCCTCGGGGGGACACTAATTCACCCCTCCACTTT
-,TRBJ1-1,TRBV30,-,CAWSVSGGTEAFF,TGTGCCTGGAGTGTATCGGGGGGCACTGAAGCTTTCTTT
-,TRBJ2-7,TRBV7-2,-,CASSWPGTLAYEQYF,TGTGCCAGCAGTTGGCCCGGGACTCTAGCCTACGAGCAGTACTTC
TRBD2,TRBJ2-7,TRBV7-2,-,CASSRLGGGSYEQYF,TGTGCCAGCAGCCGTTTGGGCGGGGGATCCTACGAGCAGTACTTC
-,TRBJ2-1,TRBV9,-,CASSVDLARHHEQFF,TGTGCCAGCAGCGTAGACCTAGCGCGGCACCATGAGCAGTTCTTC
-,TRBJ2-3,TRBV10-3,-,CAIRQGIRADTQYF,TGTGCCATCAGACAGGGAATTCGCGCAGATACGCAGTATTTT
-,TRBJ2-7,TRBV7-3,-,CASSFSGVGEQYF,TGTGCCAGCAGCTTCTCGGGAGTTGGCGAGCAGTACTTC
TRBD1,TRBJ2-2,TRBV7-3,-,CASSWTGVTGELFF,TGTGCCAGCAGCTGGACAGGGGTCACCGGGGAGCTGTTTTTT
-,TRBJ1-5,TRBV6-6,few,CASRSTGQPQHF,TGTGCCAGCAGATCCACCGGGCAGCCCCAGCATTTT
TRBD1,TRBJ1-1,TRBV10-3,-,CAISERQGSTEAFF,TGTGCCATCAGTGAGAGACAGGGGAGCACTGAAGCTTTCTTT
-,TRBJ2-5,TRBV10-3,-,CAISEPRETQYF,TGTGCCATCAGTGAGCCACGGGAGACCCAGTACTTC
TRBD2,TRBJ2-3,TRBV5-1,-,CASSIAGGLDTQYF,TGCGCTAGCAGCATAGCGGGAGGGTTAGATACGCAGTATTTT
-,TRBJ1-4,TRBV6-6,-,CASSYSTGQNNEKLFF,TGTGCCAGCAGTTACTCGACTGGACAGAATAATGAAAAACTGTTTTTT
-,TRBJ2-1,TRBV5-8,-,CASSLYPRGYNEQFF,TGTGCCAGCAGCTTGTACCCCAGGGGTTACAATGAGCAGTTCTTC
-,TRBJ2-5,TRBV2,-,CASSEIPAGKSETQYF,TGTGCCAGCAGTGAAATACCTGCAGGAAAATCAGAGACCCAGTACTTC
-,TRBJ2-3,TRBV29-1,few,CSVGSAGGTDTQYF,TGCAGCGTGGGATCCGCCGGGGGCACAGATACGCAGTATTTT
TRBD1,TRBJ2-5,TRBV29-1,-,CSVDGAPGQIQETQYF,TGCAGCGTTGATGGAGCTCCGGGACAGATACAAGAGACCCAGTACTTC
TRBD2,TRBJ2-3,TRBV5-1,-,CASSLGPGGSTDTQYF,TGCGCCAGCAGCTTGGGTCCGGGAGGGAGCACAGATACGCAGTATTTT
-,TRBJ1-3,TRBV19,few,CASSQDRETLSGNTIYF,TGTGCCAGTAGTCAAGACAGAGAGACACTCTCTGGAAACACCATATATTTT
-,TRBJ2-7,TRBV11-1,-,CASSLSREQYF,TGTGCCAGCAGCCTGAGTCGGGAGCAGTACTTC
-,TRBJ2-2,TRBV7-9,-,CASSFGGAALNTGELFF,TGTGCCAGCAGCTTCGGTGGGGCGGCTTTAAACACCGGGGAGCTGTTTTTT
TRBD1,TRBJ1-1,TRBV11-2,-,CASSSPDRGEAFF,TGTGCCAGCAGCTCTCCGGACAGGGGTGAAGCTTTCTTT
-,TRBJ2-3,TRBV6-5,-,CASRPPGRLTDTQYF,TGTGCCAGCAGGCCCCCGGGGAGGCTTACAGATACGCAGTATTTT
-,TRBJ2-5,TRBV14,-,CASSQGISAGPQETQYF,TGTGCCAGCAGCCAAGGAATATCTGCGGGGCCACAAGAGACCCAGTACTTC
-,TRBJ1-1,TRBV10-1,few,CASSESGEATEAFF,TGCGCCAGCAGTGAGTCAGGGGAGGCGACTGAAGCTTTCTTT
TRBD2,TRBJ2-3,TRBV5-6,-,CASSLLGTSGRPGGDTQYF,TGTGCCAGCAGCCTACTCGGGACCAGCGGGAGGCCGGGGGGAGATACGCAGTATTTT
-,TRBJ2-7,TRBV6-5,-,CASSYSLPGGYEQYF,TGTGCCAGCAGTTACTCTCTCCCCGGCGGATACGAGCAGTACTTC
TRBD2,TRBJ2-4,TRBV28,-,CASSFDGAGVIQYF,TGTGCCAGCAGTTTCGACGGGGCGGGGGTCATTCAGTACTTC
-,TRBJ2-1,TRBV7-2,-,CASSFLGSGQFF,TGTGCCAGCAGCTTTCTTGGGTCGGGGCAGTTCTTC
-,TRBJ1-1,TRBV25-1,-,CASEDSLNTEAFF,TGTGCCAGCGAGGACAGCTTGAACACTGAAGCTTTCTTT
TRBD2,TRBJ2-7,TRBV5-1,-,CASSLVSGLGTYEQYF,TGCGCCAGCAGCTTGGTATCAGGACTAGGGACCTACGAGCAGTACTTC
-,TRBJ2-2,TRBV12-5,-,CASTGSGELFF,TGTGCTAGTACGGGATCCGGGGAGCTGTTTTTT
TRBD1,TRBJ2-2,TRBV28,-,CASSSVAGTGPHTGELFF,TGTGCCAGCAGCTCAGTTGCCGGGACAGGGCCCCACACCGGGGAGCTGTTTTTT
TRBD1,TRBJ1-4,TRBV11-2,-,CASSSLDRVWEKLFF,TGTGCCAGCAGCTCACTAGACAGGGTTTGGGAAAAACTGTTTTTT
-,TRBJ2-7,TRBV7-9,-,CASSFSGEQYF,TGTGCCAGCAGCTTTAGCGGCGAGCAGTACTTC
-,TRBJ1-3,TRBV4-2,-,CASSQDSPGLTSGNTIYF,TGTGCCAGCAGCCAAGACTCCCCAGGGCTAACCTCTGGAAACACCATATATTTT
-,TRBJ1-4,TRBV11-2,-,CASSTRLEKLFF,TGTGCCAGCAGCACGAGGCTAGAAAAACTGTTTTTT
-,TRBJ1-1,TRBV27,-,CASRKASGVAFF,TGTGCCAGCAGGAAGGCATCAGGGGTAGCTTTCTTT
TRBD2,TRBJ2-3,TRBV4-1,few,CASSQATGGIADTQYF,TGCGCCAGCAGCCAAGCCACGGGGGGGATCGCAGATACGCAGTATTTT
TRBD1,TRBJ2-5,TRBV2,-,CASRNTRTGTQETQYF,TGTGCCAGCAGAAATACCCGGACAGGGACCCAAGAGACCCAGTACTTC
-,TRBJ2-1,TRBV5-1,-,CASSLVSARFVNEQFF,TGCGCCAGCAGCTTGGTGAGTGCCCGTTTTGTCAATGAGCAGTTCTTC
TRBD1,TRBJ2-7,TRBV6-1,once,CASRGQGFQDEQYF,TGTGCCAGCAGAGGACAGGGATTTCAGGACGAGCAGTACTTC
-,TRBJ2-7,TRBV7-2,-,CASRKSRGGSYEQYF,TGTGCCAGCAGGAAAAGCCGGGGTGGCTCCTACGAGCAGTACTTC
TRBD2,TRBJ2-1,TRBV5-1,-,CASSLGAGGLGGQFF,TGCGCCAGCAGCTTGGGAGCGGGGGGGCTTGGTGGGCAGTTCTTC
-,TRBJ2-2,TRBV2,once,CASSPAHTGELFF,TGTGCCAGCAGTCCAGCGCACACCGGGGAGCTGTTTTTT
-,TRBJ1-2,TRBV6-5,-,CASSYGPQGFNYGYTF,TGTGCCAGCAGTTACGGACCTCAGGGGTTCAACTATGGCTACACCTTC
TRBD2,TRBJ2-7,TRBV10-2,-,CASRGGTSYVYEQYF,TGCGCCAGCCGTGGAGGGACTAGCTATGTTTACGAGCAGTACTTC
-,TRBJ2-7,TRBV28,-,CASSLVGAEQYF,TGTGCCAGCAGTTTAGTCGGAGCCGAGCAGTACTTC